This passage covers 5 T cell receptor beta chains from one sample sequenced in a study of shared clonotypes between healthy human individuals. TCRdb keeps only in-frame clones here, not all; method: immunoSEQ multiplex PCR. The repertoire holds some 2,000,000 clones, with approximately 96% as singletons. Sequences were obtained from naive CD4+ T cells sorted from blood. As to subset: CD45RA+ positively selected. The receptors were sampled from a man between 18 and 29 years old in good health.

V usage is TRBV11-2 and J usage is TRBJ2-7; TRBD1 or TRBD2 may be the D gene (5 bases each). Trimming pared 5 bases from V and 2 bases from J, leaving 16 bases between. Germline V gene sequence: CDR1 SGHAT, CDR2 FQNNGV. The CDR3 has 15 amino acids. In DNA form, the CDR3 reads TGTGCCAGCAGCCGGCAGGGACCCTATCCCTACGAGCAGTACTTC. The encoded protein is CASSRQGPYPYEQYF.

The CDR3, as DNA: TGTGCCGGGGCCCCAATCTATGGCTACACCTTC. It encodes CAGAPIYGYTF. The rearrangement joins TRBV30 to TRBJ1-2, with D possibly TRBD1 on 5 matching bases. The V end lost 8 bases, the J end lost 4 bases, and 11 bases lay between the germline ends. CDR1 and CDR2 from the germline V gene are GTSNPN and SVGIG (reference sequence). The CDR3 consists of 11 residues.

Here the CDR3 reads CASSGNGYTGELFF. The CDR3 DNA reads as TGTGCCAGCAGTGGAAACGGATACACCGGGGAGCTGTTTTTT. The V and J genes are TRBV2 and TRBJ2-2; D remains ambiguous. This CDR3 contains 14 residues. CDR1 is SNHLY and CDR2 is FYNNEI in the germline V gene. The V gene lost 4 bases and the J gene lost 3 bases, with 9 bases spanning the gap.

The rearrangement uses TRBV5-4 and TRBJ2-2; D remains ambiguous. The V end was cut by 4 bases, the J end by 3 bases, with 19 bases between. CDR1 is SGHNT, CDR2 YYREEE, per germline (reference sequence). The CDR3 totals 17 residues. The CDR3 coding sequence is TGTGCCAGCAGCCCTAGGGCGGCCGCTTGGGACACCGGGGAGCTGTTTTTT. It yields the protein CASSPRAAAWDTGELFF. The variable domain in full, with the rest retrieved from reference TRBV5-4 and TRBJ2-2, is ETGVTQSPTHLIKTRGQQVTLRCSSQSGHNTVSWYQQALGQGPQFIFQYYREEENGRGNFPPRFSGLQFPNYSSELNVNALELDDSALYLCASSPRAAAWDTGELFFGEGSRLTVL.

The V call is TRBV2, the J call TRBJ2-7, with D possibly matching TRBD2 (6 bases). CDR1 is SNHLY and CDR2 is FYNNEI in the germline V gene. Trimming stripped 6 bases from V and 5 bases from J, with 17 bases between. The CDR3 runs 14 residues. This chain's CDR3 is CASRDATRRDEQYF. For the CDR3, the DNA is TGTGCCAGCAGGGACGCGACTAGAAGGGACGAGCAGTACTTC.